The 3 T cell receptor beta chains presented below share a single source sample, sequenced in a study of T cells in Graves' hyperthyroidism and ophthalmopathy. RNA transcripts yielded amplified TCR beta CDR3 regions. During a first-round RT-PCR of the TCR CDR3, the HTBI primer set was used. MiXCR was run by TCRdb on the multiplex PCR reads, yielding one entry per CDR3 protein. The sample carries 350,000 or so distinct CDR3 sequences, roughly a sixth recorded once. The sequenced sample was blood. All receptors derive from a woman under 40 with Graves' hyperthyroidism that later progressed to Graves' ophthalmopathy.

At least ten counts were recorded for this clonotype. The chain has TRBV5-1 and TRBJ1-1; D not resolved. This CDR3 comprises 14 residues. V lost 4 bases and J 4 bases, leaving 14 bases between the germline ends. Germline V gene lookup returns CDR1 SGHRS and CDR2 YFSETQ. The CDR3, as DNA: TGCGCCAGCAGCCCGTCACAGTCGACCACTGAAGCTTTCTTT. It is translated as CASSPSQSTTEAFF.

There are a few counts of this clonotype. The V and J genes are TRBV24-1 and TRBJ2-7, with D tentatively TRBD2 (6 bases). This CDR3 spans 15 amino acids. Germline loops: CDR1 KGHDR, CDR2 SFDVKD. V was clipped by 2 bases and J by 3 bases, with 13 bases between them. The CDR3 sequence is CATSDSVRGNYEQYF. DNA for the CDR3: TGTGCCACCAGTGATTCCGTCCGGGGGAACTACGAGCAGTACTTC.

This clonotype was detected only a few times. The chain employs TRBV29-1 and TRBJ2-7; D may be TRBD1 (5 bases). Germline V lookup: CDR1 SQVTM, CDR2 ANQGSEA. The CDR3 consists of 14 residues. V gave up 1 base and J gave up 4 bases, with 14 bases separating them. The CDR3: CSVEVPDSQYEQYF. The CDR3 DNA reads TGCAGCGTTGAAGTCCCCGACAGCCAATACGAGCAGTACTTC.